This entry lists 10 T cell receptor beta chains sequenced from one sample in a study of neurological immune-mediated disorders. Time point given: longitudinal time-point 1 (baseline). TCRdb reprocessed the 5' RACE reads with MiXCR, giving one entry per CDR3 protein. The sample lists approximately 70,000 distinct CDR3 sequences; roughly 10% were seen once. The sequenced material came from PBMCs. The receptors derive from a man aged 25 to 40 in good health.

This clonotype has ten or more counts. The chain joins TRBV12-3 or TRBV12-4 to TRBJ2-1, with TRBD1 matching 9 bases. The CDR3 consists of 17 residues. V lost 6 bases and J lost 0; bases outside the gene matches: 9. CDR3 in amino acids: CASRHTTGGSSYNEQFF. The CDR3 DNA follows: TGTGCCAGCAGACATACGACAGGGGGAAGCTCCTACAATGAGCAGTTCTTC.

This clonotype was seen many times. The chain uses TRBV29-1 and TRBJ2-1; TRBD2 aligns across 9 bases. The CDR3 is made up of 13 amino acids. V lost 5 bases, J lost 5 bases, and 4 bases stayed unmatched. The germline V gene encodes CDR1 SQVTM and CDR2 ANQGSEA. CDR3 loop: CSVTGTSNNEQFF. For the CDR3, the DNA is TGCAGCGTTACGGGGACTAGCAACAATGAGCAGTTCTTC.

This clonotype has ten or more counts. J is TRBJ1-5 and V is TRBV18; TRBD1 might be the D (5 bases). Trimming took 6 bases from V and 5 from J, leaving 14 bases between them. Looked up from germline, CDR1 is KGHSH and CDR2 is LQKENI. The CDR3 is 14 residues long. In DNA, the CDR3 is TGTGCCAGCTCGGAGGGCCAGGGCGATCAGCCCCAGCATTTT. It specifies CASSEGQGDQPQHF.

In regard to this clonotype: A read error may explain this, as a much larger clone is one base away. This chain joins TRBV12-3 or TRBV12-4 and TRBJ2-1, with D maybe TRBD2 (6 bases). This CDR3 has 14 residues. Trimming stripped 8 bases from V and 7 bases from J, with 18 bases between. The CDR3 region is CASVKRWRDNEQFF. DNA of the CDR3: TGTGCCAGCGTAAAGAGGTGGAGGGATAATGAGCAGTTCTTC.

This clonotype was detected many times. This rearrangement joins TRBV7-8 to TRBJ2-7; D is uncertain. Trimming cost V 3 bases and J 2 bases, with 14 bases left between them. The CDR3 sequence is 15 residues long. Germline-derived CDR1 and CDR2 are SGHVS and FQNEAQ. The CDR3 is CASSFPPTAPYEQYF. Here the CDR3 DNA reads TGTGCCAGCAGCTTCCCGCCGACGGCTCCCTACGAGCAGTACTTC.

This clonotype was found many times. J is TRBJ2-1 and V is TRBV28; D may be TRBD2 (6 bases). Trimming pared 6 bases from V and 8 bases from J, leaving 17 bases between. CDR1 MDHEN and CDR2 SYDVKM come from the germline V gene. The CDR3 contains 14 residues. The CDR3 loop reads CASRPGETHDEQFF. The CDR3 coding sequence is TGTGCCAGCAGACCGGGAGAGACACACGATGAGCAGTTCTTC.

Turning to this clonotype: At one of its ends the junction is not consistent with the germline gene, which may arise from a read error. This CDR3 is CVTSGLTGSYEQYF. Here the CDR3 DNA reads TGTGTCACCAGCGGACTAACGGGCTCCTACGAGCAGTACTTC. The rearrangement links TRBV15 to TRBJ2-7; weak D call: TRBD2 (6 bases). Looked up from germline, CDR1 is LNHNV and CDR2 is YYDKDF (reference sequence). The CDR3 has 14 amino acids.

This clonotype was recorded at least ten times. The chain is built from TRBV5-5 and TRBJ1-1; 8 bases line up with TRBD1. With V trimmed by 4 bases and J by 4 bases, 9 bases remained unmatched. The CDR3 is 15 amino acids. Germline CDR1 SGHKS, CDR2 YYEKEE (reference sequence). CDR3 sequence: CASSANHRGGTEAFF. In nucleotides, the CDR3 is TGTGCCAGCAGCGCCAACCACAGGGGGGGCACTGAAGCTTTCTTT.

This clonotype was found many times. The J gene is TRBJ1-3, the V gene TRBV5-1; D remains unclear. The V end was cut by 4 bases, the J end by 0 bases, with 8 bases between. This CDR3 is 14 amino acids long. CDR1 and CDR2 from the germline V gene are SGHRS and YFSETQ. The CDR3 protein is CASSPDLSGNTIYF. CDR3 DNA sequence: TGCGCCAGCAGCCCGGACCTCTCTGGAAACACCATATATTTT.

As regards this clonotype: This could be a read error, since a much larger clone is one nucleotide away. The rearrangement joins TRBV12-3 or TRBV12-4 to TRBJ1-6; D possibly corresponds to TRBD1 (5 bases). This CDR3 contains 15 residues. The CDR3 reads CVSNQAGYENSPLHF. The CDR3 nucleotides read TGTGTCAGCAATCAAGCAGGGTATGAGAATTCACCCCTCCACTTT.